This paragraph covers one TCR beta chain sequence. The data belong to a study of cytomegalovirus exposure and HLA in healthy donors. V was cut by 6 bases and J by 1 base, with 9 bases left in between. The CDR3 loop spans 14 amino acids. Germline CDR1 MNHEY, CDR2 SVGAGI. PCR used 60 Vbeta primers and 13 Jbeta primers. Repertoires were generated with immunoSEQ multiplex PCR, while TCRdb's copy carries only in-frame clones and drops some. The repertoire has 150,000 to 200,000 clones, around 76% of them found once; the top ten carry under 2%. The receptor was isolated from a man younger than 40 in good health and CMV-seronegative. The source material was PBMCs. This chain links TRBV6-5 with TRBJ2-2; the D gene is possibly TRBD2 (5 bases). CDR3 region: CASSQLGNTGELFF. The CDR3 coding sequence is TGTGCCAGCAGCCAACTAGGGAACACCGGGGAGCTGTTTTTT.